This section outlines one T cell receptor (beta chain) sequence together with its context. Its specificity is not known. The sample is drawn from a study of T cell responses to AZD1222 COVID-19 vaccine. General observations from the study: Spike-specific TCR breadth and depth went up after people got two AZD1222 doses. Nearly half of spike-specific TCRs reportedly target unmutated variant regions.

Produced via immunoSEQ multiplex PCR; TCRdb's table is partial and in-frame only. The sample has under 150,000 clones, about nine tenths seen once. Trimming pared 3 bases from V and 0 bases from J, leaving 20 bases between. There are 18 residues in the CDR3. Germline V CDR1 and CDR2: KGHSH, LQKENI. The material sequenced was peripheral blood, taken 28 days after the second AZD1222 dose. The chain links TRBV18 to TRBJ1-1, with D perhaps TRBD1 (5 bases). The clonotype was recovered from an adult who received the AZD1222 COVID-19 vaccine. Written as DNA, the CDR3 is TGTGCCAGCTCACCTCGGGAGGGACGGGGGTCCCTGAACACTGAAGCTTTCTTT. This gives the protein CASSPREGRGSLNTEAFF.